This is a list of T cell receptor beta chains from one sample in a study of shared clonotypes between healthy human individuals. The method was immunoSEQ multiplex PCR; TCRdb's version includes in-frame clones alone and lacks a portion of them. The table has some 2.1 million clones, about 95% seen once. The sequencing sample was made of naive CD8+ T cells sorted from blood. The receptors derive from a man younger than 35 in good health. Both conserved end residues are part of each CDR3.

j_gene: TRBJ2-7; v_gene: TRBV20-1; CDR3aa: CSASSYEQYF
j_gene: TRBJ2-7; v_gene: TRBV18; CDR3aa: CASSPAGLGRTAITYEQYF
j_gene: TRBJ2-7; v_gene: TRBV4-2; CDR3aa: CASSQDPGQGAGDEQYF
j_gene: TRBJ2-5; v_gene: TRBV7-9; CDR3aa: CASSPGTYPLQETQYF
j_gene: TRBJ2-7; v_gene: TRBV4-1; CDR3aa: CASSLTGDYEQYF
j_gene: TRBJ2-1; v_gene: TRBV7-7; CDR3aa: CASSLGPGANNEQFF
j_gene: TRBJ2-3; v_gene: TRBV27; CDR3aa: CASRNRLAPTDTQYF
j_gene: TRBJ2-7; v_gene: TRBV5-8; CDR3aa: CASSWGDSAWEQYF
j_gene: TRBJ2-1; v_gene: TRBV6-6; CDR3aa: CASGDTNEQFF
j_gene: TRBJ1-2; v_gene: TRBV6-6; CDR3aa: CASSYDGNYGYTF
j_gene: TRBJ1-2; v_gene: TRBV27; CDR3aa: CARINTRGRYGYTF
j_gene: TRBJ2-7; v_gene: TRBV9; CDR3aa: CASSGPPGLASSYEQYF
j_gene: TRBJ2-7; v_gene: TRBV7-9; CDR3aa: CASSLTGLAVNEQYF
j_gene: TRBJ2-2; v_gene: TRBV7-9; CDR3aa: CASSLVATGFTGELFF
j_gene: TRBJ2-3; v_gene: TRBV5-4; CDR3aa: CASSPIGVSTDTQYF
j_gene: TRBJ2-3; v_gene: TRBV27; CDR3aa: CASSSIGGGLWADTQYF
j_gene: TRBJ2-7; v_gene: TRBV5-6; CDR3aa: CASSHVYGGEGYEQYF
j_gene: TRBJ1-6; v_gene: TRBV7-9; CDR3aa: CASSLGEGSDSPLHF
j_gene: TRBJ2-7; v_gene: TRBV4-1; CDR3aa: CASSLRDRGYEQYF
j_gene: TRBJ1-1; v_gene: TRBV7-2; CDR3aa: CASSLVGAGGTGVNTEAFF
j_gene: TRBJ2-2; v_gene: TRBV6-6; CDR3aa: CASSSFWGQNTGELFF
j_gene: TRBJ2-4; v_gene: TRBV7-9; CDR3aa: CASSSVTSGSVKNIQYF
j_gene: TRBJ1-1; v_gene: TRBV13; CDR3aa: CASSPGGLEAFF
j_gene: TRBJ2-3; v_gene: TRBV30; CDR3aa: CACGLAGDTQYF
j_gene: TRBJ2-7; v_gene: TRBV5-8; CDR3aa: CASSFVGTGVSYEQYF
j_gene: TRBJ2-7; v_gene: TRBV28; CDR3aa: CASSPGLAGVSFSYEQYF
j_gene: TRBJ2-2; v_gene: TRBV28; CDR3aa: CASSIRTSGITGELFF
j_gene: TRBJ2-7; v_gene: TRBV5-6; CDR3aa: CASSLTGALYEQYF
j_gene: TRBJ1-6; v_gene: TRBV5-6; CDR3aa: CASSLGQGNSPLHF
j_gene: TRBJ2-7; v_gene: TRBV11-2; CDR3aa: CASSSSGPYEQYF
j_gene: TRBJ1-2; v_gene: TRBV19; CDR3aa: CASSTQNYGYTF